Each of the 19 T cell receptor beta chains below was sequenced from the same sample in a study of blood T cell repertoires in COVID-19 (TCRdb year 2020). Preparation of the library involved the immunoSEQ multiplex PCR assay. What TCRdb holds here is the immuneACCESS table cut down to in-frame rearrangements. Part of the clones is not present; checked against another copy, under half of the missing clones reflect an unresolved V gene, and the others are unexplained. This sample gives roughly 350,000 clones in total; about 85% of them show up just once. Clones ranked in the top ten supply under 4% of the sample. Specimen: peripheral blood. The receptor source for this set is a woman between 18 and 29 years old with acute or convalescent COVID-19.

The CDR3 DNA reads as TGCGCCAGCAGCTTGACTAGCGACTCCTACGAGCAGTACTTC. Its translation is CASSLTSDSYEQYF. V gene TRBV5-1 combines with J gene TRBJ2-7, with 7 nucleotides matching TRBD2. The CDR3 is 14 residues long. Germline V gene sequence: CDR1 SGHRS, CDR2 YFSETQ. Trimming at V came to 1 base and at J to 0 bases, leaving 1 base not matched to a gene.

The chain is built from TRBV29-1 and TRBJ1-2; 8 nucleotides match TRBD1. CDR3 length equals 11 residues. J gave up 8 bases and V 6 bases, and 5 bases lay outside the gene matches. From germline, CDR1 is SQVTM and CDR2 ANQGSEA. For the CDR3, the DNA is TGCAGCGTAGAACAGGGGGGCGGCTACACCTTC. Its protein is CSVEQGGGYTF.

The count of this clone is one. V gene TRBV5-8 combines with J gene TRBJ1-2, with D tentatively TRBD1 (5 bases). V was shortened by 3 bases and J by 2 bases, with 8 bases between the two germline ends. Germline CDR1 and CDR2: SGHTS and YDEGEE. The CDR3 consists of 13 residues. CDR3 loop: CASSSTVNYGYTF. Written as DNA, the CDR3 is TGTGCCAGCAGCTCGACAGTAAACTATGGCTACACCTTC.

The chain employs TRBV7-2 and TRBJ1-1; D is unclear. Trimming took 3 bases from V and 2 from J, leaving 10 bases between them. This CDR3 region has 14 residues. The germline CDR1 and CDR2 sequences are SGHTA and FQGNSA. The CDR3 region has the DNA TGTGCCAGCAGCTTGTTCAGATCTAACACTGAAGCTTTCTTT. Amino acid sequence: CASSLFRSNTEAFF.

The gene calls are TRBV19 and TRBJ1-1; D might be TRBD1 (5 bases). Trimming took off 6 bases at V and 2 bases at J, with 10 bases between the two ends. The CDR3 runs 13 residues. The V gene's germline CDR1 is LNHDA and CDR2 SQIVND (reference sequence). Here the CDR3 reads CASSLQENTEAFF. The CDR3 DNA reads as TGTGCCAGTAGCCTACAGGAAAACACTGAAGCTTTCTTT. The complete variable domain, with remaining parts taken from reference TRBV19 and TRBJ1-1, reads DGGITQSPKYLFRKEGQNVTLSCEQNLNHDAMYWYRQDPGQGLRLIYYSQIVNDFQKGDIAEGYSVSREKKESFPLTVTSAQKNPTAFYLCASSLQENTEAFFGQGTRLTVV.

DNA for the CDR3: TGTGCCAGCAGTTCAGGACAGAGCAATCAGCCCCAGCATTTT. It translates to CASSSGQSNQPQHF. This chain connects TRBV6-5 to TRBJ1-5, with D perhaps matching TRBD1 (6 bases). Germline assignment: CDR1 MNHEY and CDR2 SVGAGI. Between the trimmed V and J ends, which lost 4 bases and 1 base, there was a span of 8 bases. The CDR3 is 14 residues long.

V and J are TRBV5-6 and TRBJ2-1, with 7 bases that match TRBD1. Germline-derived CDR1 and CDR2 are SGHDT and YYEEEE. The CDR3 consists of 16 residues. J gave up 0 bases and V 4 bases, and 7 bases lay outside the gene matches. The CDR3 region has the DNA TGTGCCAGCAGCCAACGGGACAGTGGCTCCTACAATGAGCAGTTCTTC. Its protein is CASSQRDSGSYNEQFF.

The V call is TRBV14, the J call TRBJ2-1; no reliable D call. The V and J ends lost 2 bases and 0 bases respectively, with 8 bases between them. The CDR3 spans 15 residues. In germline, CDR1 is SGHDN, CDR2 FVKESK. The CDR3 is CASSQPESSYNEQFF. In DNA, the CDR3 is TGTGCCAGCAGCCAACCGGAGAGCTCCTACAATGAGCAGTTCTTC.

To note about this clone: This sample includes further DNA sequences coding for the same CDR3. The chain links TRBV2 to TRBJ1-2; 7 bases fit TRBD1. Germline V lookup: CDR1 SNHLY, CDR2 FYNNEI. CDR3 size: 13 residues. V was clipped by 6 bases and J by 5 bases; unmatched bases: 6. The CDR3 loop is CASSDRAGYGYTF. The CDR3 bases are TGTGCCAGCAGCGACAGGGCTGGGTATGGCTACACCTTC. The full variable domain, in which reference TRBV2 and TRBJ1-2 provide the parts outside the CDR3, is EPEVTQTPSHQVTQMGQEVILRCVPISNHLYFYWYRQILGQKVEFLVSFYNNEISEKSEIFDDQFSVERPDGSNFTLKIRSTKLEDSAMYFCASSDRAGYGYTFGSGTRLTVV.

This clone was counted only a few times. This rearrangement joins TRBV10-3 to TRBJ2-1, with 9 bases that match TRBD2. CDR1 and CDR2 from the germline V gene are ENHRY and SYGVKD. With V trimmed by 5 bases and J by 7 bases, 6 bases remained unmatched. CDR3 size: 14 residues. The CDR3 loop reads CAISPSGTVNEQFF. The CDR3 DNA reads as TGTGCCATCAGTCCTAGCGGGACGGTTAATGAGCAGTTCTTC.

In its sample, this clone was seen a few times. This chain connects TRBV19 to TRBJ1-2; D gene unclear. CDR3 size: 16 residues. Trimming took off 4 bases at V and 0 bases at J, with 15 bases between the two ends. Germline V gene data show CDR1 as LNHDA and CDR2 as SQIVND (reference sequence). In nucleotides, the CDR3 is TGTGCCAGTAGTAACTCCCTGAGTGAAGCTAACTATGGCTACACCTTC. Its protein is CASSNSLSEANYGYTF.

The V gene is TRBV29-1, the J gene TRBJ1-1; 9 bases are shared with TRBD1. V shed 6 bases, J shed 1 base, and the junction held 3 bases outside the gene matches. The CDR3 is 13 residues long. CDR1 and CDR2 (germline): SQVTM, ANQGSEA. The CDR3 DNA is TGCAGCGTGGACAGGGGCGAGAACACTGAAGCTTTCTTT. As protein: CSVDRGENTEAFF.

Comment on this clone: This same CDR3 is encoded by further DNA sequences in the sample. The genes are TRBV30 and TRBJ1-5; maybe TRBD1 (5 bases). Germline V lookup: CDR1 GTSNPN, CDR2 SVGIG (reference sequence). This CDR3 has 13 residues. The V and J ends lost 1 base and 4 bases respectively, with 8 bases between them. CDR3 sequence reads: CAWSEAGNQPQHF. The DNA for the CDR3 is TGTGCCTGGAGTGAAGCAGGGAATCAGCCCCAGCATTTT.

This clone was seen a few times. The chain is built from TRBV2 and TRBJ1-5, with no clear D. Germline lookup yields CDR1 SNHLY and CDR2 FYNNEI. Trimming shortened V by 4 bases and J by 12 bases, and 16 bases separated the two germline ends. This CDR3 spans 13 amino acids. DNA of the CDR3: TGTGCCAGCAGTGCGTCCCAGAAGTTTTACCAGCATTTT. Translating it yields CASSASQKFYQHF. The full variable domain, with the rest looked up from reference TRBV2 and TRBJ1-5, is EPEVTQTPSHQVTQMGQEVILRCVPISNHLYFYWYRQILGQKVEFLVSFYNNEISEKSEIFDDQFSVERPDGSNFTLKIRSTKLEDSAMYFCASSASQKFYQHFGDGTRLSIL.

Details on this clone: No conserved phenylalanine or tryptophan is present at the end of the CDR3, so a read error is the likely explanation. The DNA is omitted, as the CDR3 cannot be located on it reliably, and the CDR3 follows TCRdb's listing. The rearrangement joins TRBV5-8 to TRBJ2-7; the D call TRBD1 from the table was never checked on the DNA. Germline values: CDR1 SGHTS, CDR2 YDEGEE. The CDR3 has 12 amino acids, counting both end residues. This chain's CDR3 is CASSLRGQDLNL.

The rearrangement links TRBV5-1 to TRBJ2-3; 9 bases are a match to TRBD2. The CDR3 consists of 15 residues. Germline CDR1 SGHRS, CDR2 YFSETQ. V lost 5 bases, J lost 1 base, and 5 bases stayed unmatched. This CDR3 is CASRSRGGGTDTQYF. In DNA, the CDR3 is TGCGCCAGCAGATCGCGGGGGGGCGGCACAGATACGCAGTATTTT.

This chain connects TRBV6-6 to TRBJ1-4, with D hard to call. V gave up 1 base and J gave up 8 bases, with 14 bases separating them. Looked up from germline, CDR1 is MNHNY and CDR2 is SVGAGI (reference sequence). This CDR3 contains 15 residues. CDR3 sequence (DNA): TGTGCCAGCAGTTACTATACCGCGGAGGGCGAAAAACTGTTTTTT. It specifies CASSYYTAEGEKLFF.

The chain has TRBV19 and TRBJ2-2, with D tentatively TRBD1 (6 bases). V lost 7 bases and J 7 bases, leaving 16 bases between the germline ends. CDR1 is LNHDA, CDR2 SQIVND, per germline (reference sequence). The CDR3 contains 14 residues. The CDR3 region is CASTHRAYGGELFF. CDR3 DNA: TGTGCCAGTACCCACAGGGCTTATGGCGGGGAGCTGTTTTTT.

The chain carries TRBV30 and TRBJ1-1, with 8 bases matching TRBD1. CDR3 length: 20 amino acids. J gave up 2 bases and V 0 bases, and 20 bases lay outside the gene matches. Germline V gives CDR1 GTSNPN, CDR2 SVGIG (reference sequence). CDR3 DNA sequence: TGTGCCTGGAGTGTAAATAAGCGGGACAGGCTTCACGGTCTCAACACTGAAGCTTTCTTT. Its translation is CAWSVNKRDRLHGLNTEAFF.